The T cell receptor (beta chain) described here comes from a study of blood T cell repertoires in COVID-19. Study details: Nucleic acid was either cDNA or gDNA, and it came from T cells, B-cell-depleted T cells, or PBMCs.

The V gene's germline CDR1 is MNHEY and CDR2 SVGAGI. This CDR3 comprises 14 residues. After removal of 6 bases from V and 3 bases from J, the junction contained 5 bases not matched to a gene. As handled by the study authors: Estimates of nucleated cell counts were drawn from the amplification of reference gene primers. Using immunoSEQ multiplex PCR, the repertoire was profiled, and TCRdb retains in-frame clones only, with some absent. The V and J calls and clone size were taken over from that table, and D and trimming were inferred from the DNA. The table lists around 140,000 clones, over 85% of them singletons, with around 1.6% in the top ten.

The sequence was obtained from a human donor in a cohort sampled during active COVID-19. The chain uses TRBV6-5 and TRBJ2-5; TRBD2 matches at 9 bases. The sample comprised peripheral blood. CDR3 DNA: TGTGCCAGCAGCCAGACTAGCGGAAAAGAGACCCAGTACTTC. It codes for CASSQTSGKETQYF.